The rows below give T cell receptor beta chains drawn from one sample of a study of blood T cell repertoires in COVID-19. Assay used: immunoSEQ multiplex PCR; TCRdb lists only in-frame clones, some missing. This sample has approximately 250,000 clones, with almost 85% found just once. Sequencing used peripheral blood. The receptors stem from a man aged 50 to 59 with acute or convalescent COVID-19. CDR3s include the opening cysteine and the closing phenylalanine or tryptophan. Each record gives: clone size, J gene, V gene, D gene, CDR3 DNA, CDR3 protein. The D gene is left open where the match is weak. Part of the rows lack a size; the others show once, few, many or a class for expanded clones.

size: .
J: TRBJ2-1
V: TRBV2
D: .
DNA: TGTGCCAGCGTGTTGGAGGCCTACTACAATGAGCAGTTCTTC
CDR3: CASVLEAYYNEQFF

size: .
J: TRBJ1-5
V: TRBV9
D: .
DNA: TGTGCCAGCAGCGGCGGCGATCAGCCCCAGCATTTT
CDR3: CASSGGDQPQHF

size: .
J: TRBJ2-7
V: TRBV29-1
D: .
DNA: TGCAGCGTTCTAGCCTACGAGCAGTACTTC
CDR3: CSVLAYEQYF

size: .
J: TRBJ2-3
V: TRBV24-1
D: .
DNA: TGTGCCACCAGTAGAACGGGGGACAGCACAGATACGCAGTATTTT
CDR3: CATSRTGDSTDTQYF

size: once
J: TRBJ2-1
V: TRBV6-6
D: TRBD2
DNA: TGTGCCAGCAGGCTCCTAGCGGGAGTCCCCAATGAGCAGTTCTTC
CDR3: CASRLLAGVPNEQFF

size: .
J: TRBJ1-2
V: TRBV19
D: TRBD1
DNA: TGTGCCAGTAGTGCGACAGGGATGGGCGTCTACACCTTC
CDR3: CASSATGMGVYTF

size: few
J: TRBJ2-1
V: TRBV5-4
D: TRBD2
DNA: TGTGCCGGCGGGACTAGCGGTTGGAATGAGCAGTTCTTC
CDR3: CAGGTSGWNEQFF

size: .
J: TRBJ2-7
V: TRBV18
D: .
DNA: TGTGCCAGCTCAGAGACCTACGAGCAGTACTTC
CDR3: CASSETYEQYF

size: .
J: TRBJ1-1
V: TRBV7-3
D: TRBD1
DNA: TGTGCCAGCAGTCGACAGGGAATGAACACTGAAGCTTTCTTT
CDR3: CASSRQGMNTEAFF

size: .
J: TRBJ2-3
V: TRBV28
D: .
DNA: TGTGCCAGCAGTTTTTTGCAGGGCTTCCCAGATACGCAGTATTTT
CDR3: CASSFLQGFPDTQYF

size: many
J: TRBJ2-5
V: TRBV27
D: TRBD1
DNA: TGTGCCAGCAGTTTATTCTGGGTGGGGACAGGGGGTTCTGAGACCCAGTACTTC
CDR3: CASSLFWVGTGGSETQYF

size: .
J: TRBJ2-1
V: TRBV5-4
D: TRBD2
DNA: TGTGCCAGCAGCTTGTATGCTAGCGGGAATCGAAATGAGCAGTTCTTC
CDR3: CASSLYASGNRNEQFF

size: .
J: TRBJ1-1
V: TRBV5-4
D: .
DNA: TGTGCCAGCAGTCACGCGGCTTACACTGAAGCTTTCTTT
CDR3: CASSHAAYTEAFF

size: .
J: TRBJ2-3
V: TRBV15
D: .
DNA: TGTGCCACCAGCGGACAATTGGTGACAACCACAGATACGCAGTATTTT
CDR3: CATSGQLVTTTDTQYF

size: .
J: TRBJ2-7
V: TRBV4-2
D: TRBD2
DNA: TGTGCCAGCAGCCAAGTGGCGGGAGAATCCTACGAGCAGTACTTC
CDR3: CASSQVAGESYEQYF

size: once
J: TRBJ1-5
V: TRBV19
D: TRBD1
DNA: TGTGCCAGTAACGGATTGACAGGGGGCGATTGGAATCAGCCCCAGCATTTT
CDR3: CASNGLTGGDWNQPQHF

size: .
J: TRBJ1-2
V: TRBV5-8
D: TRBD1
DNA: TGTGCCAGCAGCAAGGGACAGGGGGAGAACGGCTACACCTTC
CDR3: CASSKGQGENGYTF

size: .
J: TRBJ2-1
V: TRBV6-5
D: .
DNA: TGTGCCAGCAGGCCCTACATCCGGGGGATGAATGAGCAGTTCTTC
CDR3: CASRPYIRGMNEQFF

size: .
J: TRBJ1-1
V: TRBV5-1
D: .
DNA: TGCGCCAGCAGCTTGGCCCAACTCCAGGGAACGAACACTGAAGCTTTCTTT
CDR3: CASSLAQLQGTNTEAFF

size: .
J: TRBJ2-5
V: TRBV6-5
D: TRBD2
DNA: TGTGCCAGCAGGCCGGGACTAGGGGGTCAAGAGACCCAGTACTTC
CDR3: CASRPGLGGQETQYF

size: .
J: TRBJ2-3
V: TRBV11-2
D: TRBD2
DNA: TGTGCCAGCAGCTTAGCTGGGGTAGCGGGATCTGATACGCAGTATTTT
CDR3: CASSLAGVAGSDTQYF

size: .
J: TRBJ2-4
V: TRBV7-9
D: TRBD1
DNA: TGTGCCAGCAGCCCTTGGACAGGGCTAGCCAAAAACATTCAGTACTTC
CDR3: CASSPWTGLAKNIQYF

size: .
J: TRBJ1-2
V: TRBV6-4
D: TRBD1
DNA: TGTGCCAGCAGTGACGACAGGGGGTTTGGCTACACCTTC
CDR3: CASSDDRGFGYTF

size: .
J: TRBJ2-2
V: TRBV11-3
D: TRBD2
DNA: TGTGCCAGCGGGCTTGGACTAGCGGGAGTCGGGGAGCTGTTTTTT
CDR3: CASGLGLAGVGELFF

size: .
J: TRBJ1-1
V: TRBV7-3
D: .
DNA: TGTGCCAGCAGCTTTGGAGGGGAGGGAACTGAAGCTTTCTTT
CDR3: CASSFGGEGTEAFF

size: .
J: TRBJ2-7
V: TRBV7-2
D: TRBD2
DNA: TGTGCCAGCAGCCCCCGAGCGGGAGCCTACGAGCAGTACTTC
CDR3: CASSPRAGAYEQYF

size: .
J: TRBJ1-3
V: TRBV9
D: .
DNA: TGTGCCAGCAGCGTAGAGCCAGGGAAAGGAAACACCATATATTTT
CDR3: CASSVEPGKGNTIYF

size: .
J: TRBJ1-4
V: TRBV7-9
D: .
DNA: TGTGCCAGCAGCTTAAACAGGGCGATAACTAATGAAAAACTGTTTTTT
CDR3: CASSLNRAITNEKLFF